This T cell receptor (beta chain) stems from a study of post-analysis software for immune sequencing data (dated by TCRdb to about 2015). Notes on the research overall: The recorded disease courses included relapsing-remitting, secondary progressive and progressive-relapsing multiple sclerosis, and some patients had no subtype annotation. The patient repertoires were set against 10 to 11 previously published healthy control repertoires from donors whose ages ranged from about 6 to 27 years. A subset of samples was prepared in parallel using single-end sample barcoding, then pooled and co-amplified after Illumina adapter ligation. The research as a whole found: Direct clustering with F measure revealed strong co-clustering of samples prepared in the same batch, which led to a batch-effect correction. The control group was slightly older than the multiple sclerosis patient group. Normalized Chao1 diversity was significantly lower in multiple sclerosis patients than controls, suggesting substantial peripheral T-cell clonal expansion. Significantly higher frequencies in patients than in controls were found for roughly five TRBV segments, including TRBV5-6, TRBV5-1 and TRBV20-1.

The library was made by PCR. Sequenced using an Illumina HiSeq 2500. To reduce PCR and sequencing biases, unique molecular identifiers were built into the TCR beta cDNA libraries. Around 500,000 cDNA molecules were obtained for every 1 to 10 million input T cells, so each molecule roughly corresponded to one T cell. Patient libraries were prepared and sequenced with the same protocol used for the earlier healthy control dataset. Within a given batch, samples were prepared together, multiplexed and sequenced on the same HiSeq lane. The study's processing was this. MIGEC handled the raw barcoded reads, throwing out single-read molecular identifier groups before consensus assembly and CDR3 extraction. VDJtools was used for post-analysis of the clonotype tables, with diversity normalized by down-sampling every dataset to the smallest sample size. Repertoire overlap clustering matched CDR3 amino acid but not nucleotide sequences to correct batch-related cross-sample contamination. TCRdb handled the public reads itself, with Q25 trimming in fastp and clone calling in MiXCR, and kept productive beta chains. Each record represents a unique CDR3 protein, reported with the most common genes and DNA among its rows. TCRdb assigned the V and J calls; the authors' analysis was not used. The sample data list roughly 540,000 distinct CDR3 sequences, and around 34% of these were observed just once. Approximately 5.4% of the sample goes to the ten largest clones.

The germline V gene yields MGHRA for CDR1 and YSYEKL for CDR2. The germline V end is reduced by 3 bases and the J end by 6 bases; junction bases left unmatched: 6. The CDR3 covers 14 residues, taking in both the cysteine and the phenylalanine. Only the CDR3 DNA stays, 42 bases, in frame from base 1. To demonstrate the VDJtools post-analysis software, TCR beta repertoires were profiled from the peripheral blood of about 14 young patients with multiple sclerosis. The multiple sclerosis patients were children and adolescents between roughly 6 and 17 years of age. This clonotype was observed a handful of times. The antigen it binds to is not known. Base-call qualities are not available, and no considerably larger clone is one nucleotide away.

The V and J segments used are TRBV4-1 and TRBJ2-7; TRBD1 fits 9 bases in the junction. This clonotype was obtained from a girl under 18 with multiple sclerosis. Sequencing input: blood. The DNA sequence is given as TGCGCCAGCAGCCAGCCGGGACAGGGTGCCGAGCAGTACTTC. The resulting protein is CASSQPGQGAEQYF.